The 19 T cell receptor beta chains listed next were all sequenced from one sample in a study of T cell responses to AZD1222 COVID-19 vaccine. Here immunoSEQ multiplex PCR was the method, and the copy in TCRdb shows in-frame clones only, minus some. The sample includes roughly 130,000 clones, just under 95% of them seen just once. The specimen comprised peripheral blood, sampled on day 0 of AZD1222 vaccination. Source of these receptors: an adult in good health.

This chain joins TRBV5-4 and TRBJ1-4, with TRBD1 identical over 8 bases. The CDR3 spans 15 residues. V dropped 0 bases and J dropped 8; count of bases not matched to a gene: 6. Germline CDR1 is SGHNT and CDR2 is YYREEE (reference sequence). The CDR3 coding sequence is TGTGCCAGCAGCTTGGCCCAGGGGGCGGGGGAAAAACTGTTTTTT. Its translation is CASSLAQGAGEKLFF.

The rearrangement uses TRBV5-4 and TRBJ1-6; a weak D match, TRBD1 (6 bases). The germline V and J ends were trimmed by 0 bases and 10 bases, with 14 bases remaining between them. The V gene's germline CDR1 is SGHNT and CDR2 YYREEE (reference sequence). The CDR3 length is 15 residues. The CDR3 protein is CASSLDGGLRSPLHF. Written as DNA, the CDR3 is TGTGCCAGCAGCTTGGACGGGGGCTTAAGATCACCCCTCCACTTT.

The J gene is TRBJ2-7, the V gene TRBV11-2, with D unresolved. The length of the CDR3 is 13 residues. Germline V lookup: CDR1 SGHAT, CDR2 FQNNGV. V was clipped by 1 base and J by 3 bases, with 7 bases between them. The DNA for the CDR3 is TGTGCCAGCAGCTTAGGGGGTAGCTACGAGCAGTACTTC. Translating it yields CASSLGGSYEQYF.

The rearrangement uses TRBV7-7 and TRBJ2-2; D is unclear. This CDR3 has 13 amino acids. V was clipped by 2 bases and J by 4 bases, with 5 bases between them. Germline lookup yields CDR1 SSHAT and CDR2 FNYEAQ (reference sequence). The CDR3 region has the DNA TGTGCCAGCAGCTTATGGGGCACCGGGGAGCTGTTTTTT. It encodes CASSLWGTGELFF.

The chain couples TRBV7-2 to TRBJ2-3; 7 nucleotides match TRBD2. Per germline, CDR1 SGHTA and CDR2 FQGNSA. V gave up 8 bases and J gave up 1 base; unmatched junction bases: 6. The CDR3 is 14 residues long. The CDR3 here is CASGGGLGTDTQYF. The DNA for the CDR3 is TGTGCCAGCGGGGGAGGGCTGGGCACAGATACGCAGTATTTT.

V usage is TRBV9 and J usage is TRBJ1-6; D gene uncertain. The V end was cut by 0 bases, the J end by 7 bases, with 14 bases between. CDR3 length: 16 amino acids. Germline V gene data show CDR1 as SGDLS and CDR2 as YYNGEE. The CDR3 sequence: CASSVAASRENSPLHF. The CDR3 DNA is TGTGCCAGCAGCGTAGCCGCCTCCCGGGAGAATTCACCCCTCCACTTT.

The chain carries TRBV11-2 and TRBJ1-2; perhaps TRBD1 as D (6 bases). Trimming pared 4 bases from V and 7 bases from J, leaving 19 bases between. The CDR3 is 15 amino acids. The germline gives CDR1 SGHAT, CDR2 FQNNGV. CDR3 in DNA: TGTGCCAGCAGCTCCGTTGGGCGGACAGTCTCTGGCTACACCTTC. This translates into CASSSVGRTVSGYTF.

V is TRBV27 and J is TRBJ2-5, with TRBD2 matching over 7 bases. CDR3 length: 13 residues. V was clipped by 5 bases and J by 5 bases; unmatched bases: 5. The germline CDR1 and CDR2 sequences are MNHEY and SMNVEV (reference sequence). This CDR3 is CASSRDGGETQYF. Here the CDR3 DNA reads TGTGCCAGCAGTAGGGACGGGGGGGAGACCCAGTACTTC.

This clone was recorded once. The chain couples TRBV28 to TRBJ1-5; 8 bases line up with TRBD1. Germline CDR1 reads MDHEN; CDR2 reads SYDVKM. This CDR3 is built from 14 residues. Losses at the gene ends were 2 bases for V and 9 bases for J; bases not matched to a gene: 6. The CDR3 spells CASSLGQGATPQHF. The DNA for the CDR3 is TGTGCCAGCAGTTTAGGGCAGGGGGCGACGCCCCAGCATTTT.

This rearrangement joins TRBV28 to TRBJ1-2; D remains unclear. With 3 bases removed from V and 6 bases from J, the gap between germline ends came to 8 bases. Germline V gene lookup returns CDR1 MDHEN and CDR2 SYDVKM. The CDR3 totals 12 residues. The CDR3 bases are TGTGCCAGCAGTTTGGGCAGTCATGGCTACACCTTC. Amino acids: CASSLGSHGYTF.

V gene TRBV2 combines with J gene TRBJ2-5; 10 bases are shared with TRBD2. The ends lost 2 bases at V and 1 base at J; junction bases unmatched: 4. Looked up from germline, CDR1 is SNHLY and CDR2 is FYNNEI. The CDR3 sequence is 16 residues long. CDR3 sequence (DNA): TGTGCCAGCAGTGAACCCAGCGGGAGGGGCCAAGAGACCCAGTACTTC. Translating it yields CASSEPSGRGQETQYF.

This chain joins TRBV7-9 and TRBJ2-7; D is unclear. This CDR3 is built from 15 residues. Between the trimmed V and J ends, which lost 1 base and 4 bases, there was a span of 14 bases. CDR1 SEHNR and CDR2 FQNEAQ come from the germline V gene (reference sequence). The CDR3 DNA reads as TGTGCCAGCAGCTTAGGTTCCGCATCTATATACGAGCAGTACTTC. This sequence encodes CASSLGSASIYEQYF.

V gene TRBV9 combines with J gene TRBJ2-3; TRBD2 matches at 10 bases. Germline V gene data show CDR1 as SGDLS and CDR2 as YYNGEE. This CDR3 is built from 16 residues. V dropped 4 bases and J dropped 3; count of bases not matched to a gene: 8. CDR3 DNA: TGTGCCAGCAGCAAACGGGGACTAGCGTTTACAGATACGCAGTATTTT. This encodes CASSKRGLAFTDTQYF. The full variable domain, its missing parts supplied by reference TRBV9 and TRBJ2-3, is DSGVTQTPKHLITATGQRVTLRCSPRSGDLSVYWYQQSLDQGLQFLIQYYNGEERAKGNILERFSAQQFPDLHSELNLSSLELGDSALYFCASSKRGLAFTDTQYFGPGTRLTVL.

This chain links TRBV9 with TRBJ1-1; D is undetermined. The V end lost 2 bases, the J end lost 8 bases, and 10 bases lay between the germline ends. Looked up from germline, CDR1 is SGDLS and CDR2 is YYNGEE. The CDR3 length is 12 residues. The CDR3 nucleotides are TGTGCCAGCAGCGTGTGGGAGGCCGAAGCTTTCTTT. Encoded protein: CASSVWEAEAFF.

This chain uses TRBV5-5 with TRBJ1-2; weak D call: TRBD1 (5 bases). CDR1 is SGHKS and CDR2 is YYEKEE in the germline V gene (reference sequence). V lost 1 base and J lost 6, with 10 bases in between. There are 13 residues in the CDR3. The CDR3 region is CASSLNGTHGYTF. The CDR3 DNA follows: TGTGCCAGCAGCTTGAATGGGACCCATGGCTACACCTTC.

This clone was detected only once. This rearrangement joins TRBV3-1 (or the pseudogene TRBV3-2) to TRBJ1-3, with D maybe TRBD1 (6 bases). The germline V and J ends were trimmed by 6 bases and 4 bases, with 19 bases remaining between them. Germline assignment: CDR1 LGHDT and CDR2 YNNKEL (reference sequence). The CDR3 has 16 amino acids. The CDR3 reads CASSRSGQIGGNTIYF. The DNA of the CDR3 is TGTGCCAGCAGTCGGTCCGGACAGATCGGGGGAAACACCATATATTTT.

J is TRBJ1-3 and V is TRBV6-2 or TRBV6-3; D gene unclear. The germline CDR1 and CDR2 sequences are MNHEY and SVGEGT. Trimming pared 2 bases from V and 0 bases from J, leaving 5 bases between. The CDR3 has 14 amino acids. CDR3 DNA: TGTGCCAGCAGTTACCATTACTCTGGAAACACCATATATTTT. As protein: CASSYHYSGNTIYF.

This clone appeared a single time. The chain couples TRBV4-3 to TRBJ1-3, with D perhaps TRBD1 (5 bases). The germline gives CDR1 LGHNA, CDR2 YSLEER. This CDR3 is built from 16 residues. V was clipped by 4 bases and J by 1 base, with 14 bases between them. The CDR3 spells CASSPQGGASGNTIYF. CDR3 coding DNA: TGCGCCAGCAGCCCTCAGGGTGGGGCGTCTGGAAACACCATATATTTT.

This clone was observed a single time. The chain couples TRBV7-9 to TRBJ1-2, with D possibly TRBD1 on 6 matching bases. CDR1 is SEHNR and CDR2 is FQNEAQ in the germline V gene (reference sequence). Trimming left V 5 bases short and J 2 bases short, with 12 bases between. This CDR3 has 14 residues. The CDR3 coding sequence is TGTGCCAGCAGCCCTACCACAGGGAACTATGGCTACACCTTC. It codes for CASSPTTGNYGYTF. The whole variable domain, remainder taken from reference TRBV7-9 and TRBJ1-2, is DTGVSQNPRHKITKRGQNVTFRCDPISEHNRLYWYRQTLGQGPEFLTYFQNEAQLEKSRLLSDRFSAERPKGSFSTLEIQRTEQGDSAMYLCASSPTTGNYGYTFGSGTRLTVV.